This T cell receptor beta chain comes out of a study of molecular identifiers for immune sequencing clone quantification. Using its own MiXCR run on the PCR reads, TCRdb lists one record per CDR3 protein. The sample carries a few hundred thousand distinct CDR3 sequences, around 25% recorded once. Sorting defined naive CD8 T cells as CD8+CD4-CCR7+CD45RA+. The sample comprised naive CD8+ T cells from blood, with Jurkat cell RNA spiked in. As to subset: FACS-sorted CD8+CD4-CCR7+CD45RA+ naive T cells. The receptor was isolated from a human donor in good health. Some libraries in this study had Jurkat cell RNA spiked in.

The CDR3 region is CASSWGPYPGLANSYEQYF. DNA of the CDR3: TGTGCCAGCAGCTGGGGTCCCTACCCGGGGCTAGCGAACTCCTACGAGCAGTACTTC. This chain uses TRBV11-2 with TRBJ2-7, with D possibly being TRBD2 (6 bases). Trimming took 4 bases from V and 0 from J, leaving 25 bases between them. CDR1 and CDR2 from the germline V gene are SGHAT and FQNNGV. The CDR3 runs to 19 residues.